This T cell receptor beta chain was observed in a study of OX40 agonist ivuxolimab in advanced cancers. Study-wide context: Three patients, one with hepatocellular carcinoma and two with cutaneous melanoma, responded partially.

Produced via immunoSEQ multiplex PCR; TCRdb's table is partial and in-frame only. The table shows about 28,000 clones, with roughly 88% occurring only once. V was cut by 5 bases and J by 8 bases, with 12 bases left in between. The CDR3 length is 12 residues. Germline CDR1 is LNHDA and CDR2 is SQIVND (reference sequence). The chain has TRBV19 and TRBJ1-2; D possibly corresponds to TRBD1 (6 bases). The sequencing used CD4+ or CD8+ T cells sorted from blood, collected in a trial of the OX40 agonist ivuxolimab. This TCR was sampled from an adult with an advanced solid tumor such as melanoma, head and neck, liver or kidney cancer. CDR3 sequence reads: CASSLGGLGYTF. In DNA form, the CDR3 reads TGTGCCAGTAGTCTGGGGGGCCTCGGCTACACCTTC.